This T cell receptor beta chain was recovered during a study of vaccination and CD4 T cells after COVID-19. As for the study in general: Spike peptides, overlapping and drawn from SARS-CoV-2, HCoV-NL63, HCoV-OC43 and HCoV-229E, were used to stimulate cells. General observations from the study: Median numbers of SARS-CoV-2-reactive clonotypes increased from 21 to 38 (not a significant change).

Comments on this clonotype: Its antigen is as yet unknown.

Germline CDR1 reads MGHDK; CDR2 reads SYGVNS. V lost 3 bases and J lost 0; bases outside the gene matches: 4. The CDR3 is 15 amino acids. An Oncomine TCR Beta short-read assay was used to sequence the DNA from cultured CD4+ T cells. Investigators isolated genomic DNA from cultured CD4+ T cells. One entry per CDR3 protein, called by TCRdb with MiXCR from the PCR reads. The profile shows about 20,000 distinct CDR3 sequences, about 77% of them singletons. The treatment here: roughly 10-day PBMC culture with coronavirus spike peptide pools or control peptides (ViraFEST assay). Every well contained under 2.5 million PBMCs, which were grown with around 9.8 IU/ml IL-2 and about 9.5 ug/ml peptide pools.

This clonotype originated in a human donor who received a COVID-19 vaccine. This sequence joins TRBV25-1 and TRBJ1-2; TRBD1 agrees at 7 bases. Sequenced here: CD4+ T cells from blood, cultured in vitro, sampled after SARS-CoV-2 vaccination. In nucleotides, the CDR3 is TGTGCCAGCAGTGACTACAGGGGTCCTAACTATGGCTACACCTTC. Translated, it gives CASSDYRGPNYGYTF.